This T cell receptor (beta chain) was captured in a study of T cell changes during pregnancy in multiple sclerosis. Germline V gene lookup returns CDR1 LGHNA and CDR2 YSLEER. The CDR3 is 15 residues long. V lost 2 bases and J lost 7; bases outside the gene matches: 5. Some clones are missing from TCRdb's copy, which holds only in-frame ones; the method was immunoSEQ multiplex PCR. The repertoire includes 33,000 or so clones, 90% to 95% of them detected once, and approximately 4% sits in the top ten. The chain recombines TRBV4-3 with TRBJ1-5; 10 nucleotides agree with TRBD1. The clonotype originates from a female donor in good health, enrolled as a control in a pregnancy study. The sample here was CD8+ T cells from peripheral blood mononuclear cells, taken in the second trimester of pregnancy. CDR3 nucleotide sequence: TGCGCCAGCAGCCAATTGACAGGGGGCCGACAGCCCCAGCATTTT. It is translated as CASSQLTGGRQPQHF.